Each of the 19 T cell receptor delta chains below was sequenced from the same sample in a study of gamma-delta T cells after stem cell transplantation. TCRdb re-called clones from the RT-PCR reads using CATT. The repertoire holds roughly 4,500 delta-chain clones, with 1.5% to 2.5% as singletons. The sample comprised gamma-delta T cells. Receptors were obtained from a human donor. It is not recorded whose cells these are; they may come from a transplant donor.

Regarding this clone: TCRdb shows a much larger clone's protein in place of this DNA's translation, and the two differ at residue 5, likely through a read error; the protein shown is translated from the DNA. The chain joins TRDV2 to TRDJ1; possibly TRDD3 for D (5 bases). V dropped 3 bases and J dropped 10 bases, with 23 bases sitting between them. Germline values: CDR1 GEAIGNYY, CDR2 EKD. The CDR3 is 15 amino acids. The chain's CDR3 is CACDSVGDIGESLIF. The DNA of the CDR3 is TGTGCCTGTGACTCCGTTGGAGATATAGGGGAGTCACTCATCTTT.

As for this clone: Given a far larger clone just one base away, this is likely a sequencing read error. This specimen includes other DNA sequences encoding the same CDR3. The chain combines TRDV2 with TRDJ1; 13 bases fit TRDD3. The CDR3 consists of 18 residues. The germline gives CDR1 GEAIGNYY, CDR2 EKD. The CDR3 here is CACDTVSTGGYDTDKLIF. CDR3 nucleotides: TGTGCCTGTGACACCGTTTCGACTGGGGGATACGACACCGATAAGCTCATCTTT.

This clone appeared a few times. The protein in TCRdb stems from a much larger clone and differs at residue 5 from this DNA's translation, likely a read error; here the protein is translated from the DNA. The V call is TRDV2, the J call TRDJ1; 7 positions agree with TRDD3. This CDR3 spans 16 amino acids. Trimming removed 3 bases from V and 0 bases from J; junction bases left unmatched: 9. The germline CDR1 and CDR2 sequences are GEAIGNYY and EKD. The CDR3 bases are TGTGCCTGTGACGCCCTGGGGGGTCAGTACACCGATAAACTCATCTTT. Its translation: CACDALGGQYTDKLIF.

This clone appeared a few times. The amino acid sequence in TCRdb belongs to a much larger clone and departs from this DNA's translation at residue 8, likely a sequencing read error; the sequence shown is translated from the DNA. This sequence joins TRDV2 and TRDJ1, with TRDD3 matching 10 bases. Per germline, CDR1 GEAIGNYY and CDR2 EKD. The J segment lost 2 bases and the V segment lost 0 bases, leaving 11 bases of the junction unmatched. This CDR3 contains 18 residues. CDR3 sequence reads: CACDTLNPGDTQTDKLIF. CDR3 nucleotide sequence: TGTGCCTGTGACACCTTAAACCCGGGGGATACGCAAACCGATAAACTCATCTTT.

Points on this clone: TCRdb attributes to this sequence the protein of a much larger clone, which differs from the DNA translation at residue 14; a read error is likely, and the protein displayed is translated from the DNA. The chain links TRDV2 to TRDJ1; the match to TRDD3 covers 11 bases. The CDR3 extends over 19 amino acids. V lost 0 bases to trimming and J lost 4 bases; unmatched junction nucleotides: 15. Germline V CDR1 and CDR2: GEAIGNYY, EKD. The chain's CDR3 is CACDTVLLGDTQNRDKLIF. CDR3 in DNA: TGTGCCTGTGACACCGTACTCCTGGGGGATACTCAGAACCGCGATAAACTCATCTTT.

On this clone: The protein that TCRdb holds for this DNA derives from a much larger clone and differs from the translated DNA at residue 7, which likely indicates a read error; the protein shown here is translated from the DNA. V is TRDV2 and J is TRDJ1; perhaps TRDD3 as D (6 bases). The CDR3 totals 17 residues. CDR1 is GEAIGNYY and CDR2 is EKD in the germline V gene. Deletions cut 3 bases from V and 3 bases from J, with 22 bases between. Here the CDR3 DNA reads TGTGCCTGTGACTCTCTCATTGGGGATCGCATCGCCGATAAACTCATCTTT. It encodes CACDSLIGDRIADKLIF.

In the case of this clone: This likely came from a read error, as a far larger clone is one base away. Distinct nucleotide sequences in the sample also encode this CDR3. The rearrangement uses TRDV2 and TRDJ1; 12 bases are a match to TRDD3. Germline V lookup: CDR1 GEAIGNYY, CDR2 EKD. The CDR3 sequence is 17 residues long. The CDR3 reads CACDTLGDTAYTDKLIF. CDR3 coding DNA: TGCGCCTGTGACACGCTGGGGGATACGGCGTACACCGATAAACTCATCTTT.

About this clone itself: A far larger clone is just one base off, so this is likely a read error. V usage is TRDV2 and J usage is TRDJ1; 13 nucleotides align to TRDD3. Germline CDR1 reads GEAIGNYY; CDR2 reads EKD. The CDR3 has 18 amino acids. CDR3 sequence (DNA): TGTGCCTGTGACACCTTACTGGGGGATACGCCAGCCGGAAAAAAACCCATCTTT. The encoded protein is CACDTLLGDTPAGKKPIF.

On this clone itself: The protein in TCRdb stems from a much larger clone and differs at residue 6 from this DNA's translation, likely a read error; here the protein is translated from the DNA. The CDR3 loop reads CACDTAGRDTGKLIF. CDR3 nucleotide sequence: TGTGCCTGTGACACCGCCGGGCGGGATACGGGTAAACTCATCTTT. This chain connects TRDV2 to TRDJ1; 8 bases align to TRDD3. The CDR3 sequence is 15 residues long. Trimming removed 0 bases from V and 7 bases from J; junction bases left unmatched: 9. The germline CDR1 and CDR2 sequences are GEAIGNYY and EKD.

This clone was detected only a few times. The protein held in TCRdb is that of a much larger clone and does not match this DNA's translation at residue 10, likely because of a read error; the protein shown is translated from the DNA. The genes are TRDV2 and TRDJ1; 7 nucleotides line up with TRDD3. Germline trimming cut 4 bases from V and 11 bases from J; bases unmatched to any gene: 15. The CDR3 runs to 14 residues. Germline V gene sequence: CDR1 GEAIGNYY, CDR2 EKD. CDR3 coding DNA: TGTGCCTGTGAAGGCCTACTGGGGTCCAAGCGGCTCATCTTT. It specifies CACEGLLGSKRLIF.

In its sample, this clone was seen a few times. V is TRDV2 and J is TRDJ1, with 10 nucleotides matching TRDD3. Germline lookup yields CDR1 GEAIGNYY and CDR2 EKD. After removal of 6 bases from V and 4 bases from J, the junction contained 19 bases not matched to a gene. This CDR3 comprises 18 residues. CDR3 in DNA: TGTGCCTGTCTTCTGCTGGGGGATAGTGGGCTAAATGACGATAAACTCATCTTT. Its translation is CACLLLGDSGLNDDKLIF.

The sample holds a few counts of this clone. It may be a read error: a sequence one base away is much more abundant. Other DNA variants within this sample encode the same CDR3. V and J are TRDV1 and TRDJ1, with 12 bases lining up with TRDD3. The CDR3 runs to 21 residues. Germline-derived CDR1 and CDR2 are TSWWSYY and QGS. The junction had 19 bases not matched to a gene; V was cut back by 5 bases and J by 0 bases. The CDR3 DNA sequence: TGTGCTCTTGGGTTACCTGCCACTGGGGGATACACTACATTCTACACCGATAAACTCATCTTT. As protein: CALGLPATGGYTTFYTDKLIF.

This clone was counted between two and nine times. TCRdb assigns this DNA the protein of a much larger clone, which departs from its translation at residue 4; this likely reflects a read error, and the protein shown comes from translating the DNA. The chain has TRDV2 and TRDJ1, with 10 bases aligning to TRDD3. This CDR3 region has 15 residues. Germline assignment: CDR1 GEAIGNYY and CDR2 EKD. This CDR3 reads CACGTLGDNTSKLIF. The CDR3 DNA reads TGTGCCTGTGGCACCCTGGGGGATAATACCTCCAAACTCATCTTT.

Notes on this clone: A far larger clone lies a single base away; this is likely a read error. Within the sample, other DNA sequences also encode this same CDR3. This chain connects TRDV2 to TRDJ1; 7 bases line up with TRDD3. Germline V gene sequence: CDR1 GEAIGNYY, CDR2 EKD. CDR3 length: 16 residues. The CDR3 DNA follows: TGCGCCTGTGACCCGCTGGGGGGGGCATACACCGATAAACTCATCTTT. Protein sequence: CACDPLGGAYTDKLIF.

About this clone: The mismatch at residue 9 between this DNA's translation and the TCRdb protein of a much larger clone likely reflects a read error; the protein shown is translated from the DNA. The genes are TRDV2 and TRDJ1, with no clear D. The CDR3 loop spans 15 amino acids. Trimming stripped 0 bases from V and 4 bases from J, with 14 bases between. CDR1 is GEAIGNYY, CDR2 EKD, per germline. CDR3 region: CACDTLGTDNDKLIF. DNA of the CDR3: TGTGCCTGTGACACCCTCGGGACGGACAACGATAAACTCATCTTT.

The sample holds a few counts of this clone. The chain has TRDV2 and TRDJ1; TRDD3 aligns across 13 bases. Looked up from germline, CDR1 is GEAIGNYY and CDR2 is EKD. This CDR3 has 17 residues. The V segment lost 6 bases and the J segment 0 bases; nucleotides outside the gene matches: 9. CDR3 in DNA: TGTGCCTGTTATTCGATTACTGGGGGATACGACACCGATAAACTCATCTTT. Translation gives CACYSITGGYDTDKLIF.

This clone is termed medium-sized. It is likely a read error: a sequence one base away is far more abundant. V and J are TRDV2 and TRDJ1; the D call may be TRDD2 or TRDD3 (5 bases each). Between the trimmed V and J ends, which lost 0 bases and 0 bases, there was a span of 10 bases. CDR3 length: 15 residues. CDR1 is GEAIGNYY and CDR2 is EKD in the germline V gene. The chain's CDR3 is CACDTTGLHTDKLIF. CDR3 nucleotides: TGTGCCTGTGACACCACTGGCCTTCACACCGATAAACTCATCTTT.

By sample fraction, this clone is medium-sized. Only one base separates this from a far larger clonotype, so it likely reflects a read error. The chain carries TRDV2 and TRDJ3, with 8 positions matching TRDD3. The germline CDR1 and CDR2 sequences are GEAIGNYY and EKD. The V and J ends lost 0 bases and 2 bases, in that order; junction bases with no gene match: 8. The CDR3 runs 19 residues. This CDR3 is CACDTTGGYSPWDTRQMFF. CDR3 DNA sequence: TGTGCCTGTGACACCACTGGGGGCTATAGCCCCTGGGACACCCGACAGATGTTTTTC.

Comment on this clone: The TCRdb record carries a much larger clone's protein, which differs from this DNA's translation at residue 12; a read error is the likely cause, and the protein listed here is the DNA translation. The V and J genes are TRDV2 and TRDJ3, with 9 bases matching TRDD3. CDR1 GEAIGNYY and CDR2 EKD come from the germline V gene. V lost 0 bases, J lost 0 bases, and 17 bases stayed unmatched. This CDR3 has 23 amino acids. CDR3 residues: CACDTWDSTGGPRHSWDTRQMFF. For the CDR3, the DNA is TGTGCCTGTGACACCTGGGACAGTACTGGGGGACCTCGACACTCCTGGGACACCCGACAGATGTTTTTC.